The following is a TCR beta chain sequence with its context. Germline V gives CDR1 SGDLS, CDR2 YYNGEE. Trimming left V 4 bases short and J 2 bases short, with 9 bases between. The CDR3 runs 13 residues. Some clones are missing from TCRdb's copy, which holds only in-frame ones; the method was immunoSEQ multiplex PCR. This sample has over 400,000 clones, with 60% to 80% found just once. The sample originates from a study of shared clonotypes between healthy human individuals. Sample: PBMCs. This clonotype was sampled from a woman in her 40s in good health. Some clones in this sample may be carry-over from other donors' samples. The chain couples TRBV9 to TRBJ1-2, with D possibly matching TRBD1 (5 bases). The CDR3 region is CASSPAGNYGYTF. Written as DNA, the CDR3 is TGTGCCAGCAGCCCCGCAGGGAACTATGGCTACACCTTC.